These T cell receptor beta chains were read from a single sample in a study of blood T cell repertoires in COVID-19. Sequencing used immunoSEQ multiplex PCR; TCRdb keeps in-frame clones, though not all of them. The repertoire includes about 64,000 clones, 90% of them detected once, and about 9.1% sits in the top ten. Sequenced input: peripheral blood. All receptors come from a woman older than 75 with active COVID-19. CDR3s include the opening cysteine and the closing phenylalanine or tryptophan. A D gene is named only where the DNA matches it firmly. For some rows the clone size is stated as once, few or many, or as a class when expanded; others skip it.

d_call cdr3_length j_call v_call clone_size cdr3_nt cdr3_aa
TRBD2 19 TRBJ2-3 TRBV3-1/TRBV3-2 NA TGTGCCAGCAGCCAAGTTGCGGGACTAGCGAGCGCTAGCACAGATACGCAGTATTTT CASSQVAGLASASTDTQYF
TRBD1 15 TRBJ1-5 TRBV6-5 NA TGTGCCAGCAGCTCGACAGGGGATAGCAATCAGCCCCAGCATTTT CASSSTGDSNQPQHF
NA 14 TRBJ1-1 TRBV6-5 NA TGTGCCAGCAGTCGTCGGGGGGCGAACACTGAAGCTTTCTTT CASSRRGANTEAFF
TRBD1 15 TRBJ1-2 TRBV28 NA TGTGCCAGCAGTTTACGGCAGGGGGCAGCCTATGGCTACACCTTC CASSLRQGAAYGYTF
TRBD2 16 TRBJ2-5 TRBV5-1 NA TGCGCCAGCAGCTTGCCGCGGGGGGGACCAGAAGAGACCCAGTACTTC CASSLPRGGPEETQYF
NA 14 TRBJ2-3 TRBV14 NA TGTGCCAGCAGCCACAATCTTCCGGGGGATACGCAGTATTTT CASSHNLPGDTQYF
TRBD1 15 TRBJ2-7 TRBV28 NA TGTGCCAGCAGTACCAAAGGACAGGGGAGGCACGAGCAGTACTTC CASSTKGQGRHEQYF
NA 13 TRBJ2-1 TRBV15 NA TGTGCCACCAGCAGAGATCAGGGCTACGAGCAGTTCTTC CATSRDQGYEQFF
NA 17 TRBJ2-3 TRBV28 NA TGTGCCAGCAGTTTAGAGGAACCGGGACAACTCACAGATACGCAGTATTTT CASSLEEPGQLTDTQYF
TRBD1 14 TRBJ2-4 TRBV6-6 NA TGTGCCAGCAGCCCCACAGGGGGGTCGAACATTCAGTACTTC CASSPTGGSNIQYF
NA 15 TRBJ1-5 TRBV5-5 once TGTGCCAGCAGCTTAGCGGGGGGCGGCAATCAGCCCCAGCATTTT CASSLAGGGNQPQHF
TRBD1 14 TRBJ1-3 TRBV28 NA TGTGCCAGCAGTCGACAGGGGTCTGGAAACACCATATATTTT CASSRQGSGNTIYF
TRBD1 15 TRBJ1-1 TRBV27 NA TGTGCCAGCAGTTTAGACGGGACAGTCTACACTGAAGCTTTCTTT CASSLDGTVYTEAFF